The entry that follows covers one T cell receptor (beta chain) sequence. The data belong to a study of blood T cell repertoires in COVID-19. This CDR3 has 14 residues. The ends were cut back, 5 bases at V and 3 bases at J, with 14 bases in the middle. The germline gives CDR1 SGHVS, CDR2 FNYEAQ. Sequencing used immunoSEQ multiplex PCR; TCRdb keeps in-frame clones, though not all of them. The profile shows about 180,000 clones, 88% of them singletons. In terms of age and location, participants ranged from roughly 18 to 90 years and lived in under 30 US areas. Symptom resolution, clearance, or two negative PCRs marked the recovered donors of Cohort 3.

Sequencing input: PBMCs or T cells enriched from blood (not recorded which). The V gene is TRBV7-6, the J gene TRBJ2-7; D possibly corresponds to TRBD1 (6 bases). This clonotype was obtained from a woman aged 18 to 35 who had recovered from COVID-19. DNA for the CDR3: TGTGCCAGCAGCGAACTACAGGGAATCTACGAGCAGTACTTC. Translating it yields CASSELQGIYEQYF.